The sequence of this T cell receptor (beta chain) was determined in a study of regulatory T cells in long-lasting Graves disease. Stated time point: newly diagnosed GD, antithyroid drugs for less than 3 months. Isolated PBMC RNA provided the starting material for the TCR library. Arm-PCR of CDR3 regions and iRepertoire HTBI primers were the basis on which TCR beta libraries were built. TCRdb re-called the multiplex PCR reads with MiXCR, one entry per CDR3 protein. The repertoire holds around 500,000 distinct CDR3 sequences, with about 13% as singletons. The CDR3 has 19 amino acids. CDR1 ENHRY and CDR2 SYGVKD come from the germline V gene. V lost 1 base and J lost 4; bases outside the gene matches: 18. These data were likewise used in another study, on T cells in Graves' hyperthyroidism and ophthalmopathy. That source notes: Also found in blood were most expanded thyroid clonotypes above 0.001.

The source material was peripheral blood mononuclear cells (PBMCs), sampled at new diagnosis, from a patient treated with antithyroid drugs. The chain uses TRBV10-3 and TRBJ2-5, with TRBD2 matching over 7 bases. The receptor was derived from a man between 25 and 39 years old with Graves disease. The CDR3 protein is CAISEWRKGAGSGLETQYF. In DNA, the CDR3 is TGTGCCATCAGTGAGTGGCGTAAGGGAGCGGGGTCTGGTTTAGAGACCCAGTACTTC.